Below are 10 T cell receptor beta chains sequenced from a single sample in a study of shared clonotypes between healthy human individuals. Data came from immunoSEQ multiplex PCR; TCRdb stores just in-frame clones and leaves some out. The repertoire consists of millions of clones, with around 90% occurring once and the leading ten covering over 0.12%. Sequenced: naive CD4+ T cells sorted from blood. Stated subset: CD45RA+ positively selected. These receptors originate from a man aged 18-30 years in good health.

The chain uses TRBV28 and TRBJ2-1; TRBD2 matches 8 bases. Germline CDR1 MDHEN, CDR2 SYDVKM. The V gene end was trimmed by 6 bases and the J gene end by 7 bases; junction bases not matched to a gene: 11. The CDR3 consists of 15 residues. CDR3 residues: CASSPGGGQGNEQFF. CDR3 nucleotides: TGTGCCAGCAGCCCTGGCGGGGGGCAGGGGAATGAGCAGTTCTTC.

This rearrangement joins TRBV2 to TRBJ2-2; 7 bases align to TRBD2. Germline loops: CDR1 SNHLY, CDR2 FYNNEI. The CDR3 has 15 amino acids. With V trimmed by 1 base and J by 7 bases, 6 bases remained unmatched. In nucleotides, the CDR3 is TGTGCCAGCAGTGAAGTTGCGGGAGCTTTCGGGGAGCTGTTTTTT. It yields the protein CASSEVAGAFGELFF.

The chain has TRBV29-1 and TRBJ2-6; the D gene is possibly TRBD1 (6 bases). Trimming took 4 bases from V and 10 from J, leaving 11 bases between them. Germline-derived CDR1 and CDR2 are SQVTM and ANQGSEA. This CDR3 contains 12 residues. The CDR3 DNA follows: TGCAGCGTTGTGCGGCAGGGGAACGTCCTGACTTTC. Translating gives CSVVRQGNVLTF. Full variable domain (outside the CDR3, taken from reference TRBV29-1 and TRBJ2-6): SAVISQKPSRDICQRGTSLTIQCQVDSQVTMMFWYRQQPGQSLTLIATANQGSEATYESGFVIDKFPISRPNLTFSTLTVSNMSPEDSSIYLCSVVRQGNVLTFGAGSRLTVL.

This clone was detected only once. The V and J genes are TRBV5-4 and TRBJ2-1; D is uncertain. Per the germline V gene, CDR1 is SGHNT and CDR2 is YYREEE (reference sequence). There are 14 residues in the CDR3. V was clipped by 5 bases and J by 6 bases, with 15 bases between them. The CDR3 bases are TGTGCCAGCAGTGGGCCAGTATCGTTCAATGAGCAGTTCTTC. The encoded protein is CASSGPVSFNEQFF. Filled out from reference TRBV5-4 and TRBJ2-1, the complete variable domain reads ETGVTQSPTHLIKTRGQQVTLRCSSQSGHNTVSWYQQALGQGPQFIFQYYREEENGRGNFPPRFSGLQFPNYSSELNVNALELDDSALYLCASSGPVSFNEQFFGPGTRLTVL.

The chain links TRBV5-6 to TRBJ2-7, with D tentatively TRBD2 (7 bases). Germline V gives CDR1 SGHDT, CDR2 YYEEEE. V was cut by 0 bases and J by 4 bases, with 14 bases left in between. CDR3 length equals 15 residues. This CDR3 is CASSLGPSGQYEQYF. CDR3 sequence (DNA): TGTGCCAGCAGCTTGGGGCCTAGCGGACAGTACGAGCAGTACTTC.

As regards this clone: At the DNA level, this CDR3 is encoded by other sequences in the same sample as well. The gene calls are TRBV6-5 and TRBJ1-1; maybe TRBD1 (6 bases). CDR3 length equals 13 residues. Trimming removed 7 bases at V and 1 base at J, with 10 bases between. Germline CDR1 MNHEY, CDR2 SVGAGI. The CDR3 nucleotides read TGTGCCAGCAACAGGGTTGGGAACACTGAAGCTTTCTTT. This gives the protein CASNRVGNTEAFF.

The chain employs TRBV30 and TRBJ2-1; D may be TRBD2 (6 bases). The CDR3 is 14 amino acids. V lost 2 bases and J 7 bases, leaving 15 bases between the germline ends. CDR1 and CDR2 from the germline V gene are GTSNPN and SVGIG (reference sequence). The CDR3 loop reads CAWSLGGVTNEQFF. The CDR3 DNA follows: TGTGCCTGGAGTTTGGGGGGAGTAACGAATGAGCAGTTCTTC. The entire variable domain, with the rest obtained from reference TRBV30 and TRBJ2-1, is as follows: SQTIHQWPATLVQPVGSPLSLECTVEGTSNPNLYWYRQAAGRGLQLLFYSVGIGQISSEVPQNLSASRPQDRQFILSSKKLLLSDSGFYLCAWSLGGVTNEQFFGPGTRLTVL.

The rearrangement joins TRBV7-9 to TRBJ1-2, with TRBD1 matching over 12 bases. The CDR3 is 16 residues long. Germline-derived CDR1 and CDR2 are SEHNR and FQNEAQ (reference sequence). With 0 bases clipped from V and 3 bases from J, the junction kept 2 bases outside the gene matches. The CDR3 DNA reads TGTGCCAGCAGCTTAGCGGGGACAGGGGGCCACTATGGCTACACCTTC. Translating gives CASSLAGTGGHYGYTF.

The chain carries TRBV4-3 and TRBJ2-5, with D perhaps assigned TRBD1 or TRBD2 (6 bases each). This CDR3 spans 15 amino acids. The germline V gene encodes CDR1 LGHNA and CDR2 YSLEER. Trimming took 0 bases from V and 4 from J, leaving 12 bases between them. The CDR3 region has the DNA TGCGCCAGCAGCCAAGATCGACTAGGGGGAGAGACCCAGTACTTC. This codes for CASSQDRLGGETQYF.

This chain joins TRBV6-6 and TRBJ2-2; D ambiguous. V gave up 6 bases and J gave up 0 bases, with 8 bases separating them. Looked up from germline, CDR1 is MNHNY and CDR2 is SVGAGI (reference sequence). The CDR3 totals 14 residues. The CDR3 region has the DNA TGTGCCAGCAGCCGCGATTCGAACACCGGGGAGCTGTTTTTT. Its translation: CASSRDSNTGELFF.